Listed below are T cell receptor beta chains from one sample, sequenced in a study of control samples from healthy donors and cancer patients. Profiling relied on immunoSEQ multiplex PCR, and the TCRdb table lists in-frame clones only, not all of them. The sample lists roughly 150,000 clones, more than 85% occurring once. The sample was blood. These receptors all stem from a man younger than 35 in good health. The CDR3 runs from the conserved cysteine through the conserved F or W.

CASSQDWAGLEGNEQFF	TRBV4-2	TRBJ2-1
CSGWESEQFF	TRBV29-1	TRBJ2-1
CASSAGTGNNNREQFF	TRBV4-2	TRBJ2-1
CASSQSKNRLDYGYTF	TRBV23-1	TRBJ1-2
CASSLVGIVDEQYF	TRBV5-1	TRBJ2-7
CASSSRTGEAKNIQYF	TRBV7-2	TRBJ2-4
CASSDGGYRDEQYF	TRBV25-1	TRBJ2-7
CASSPPIRRPGELFF	TRBV18	TRBJ2-2
CASSKEYGYGYTF	TRBV21-1	TRBJ1-2
CASSGFLADNEQFF	TRBV2	TRBJ2-1
CASSPGTSGYNEQFF	TRBV7-9	TRBJ2-1